This T cell receptor beta chain was recovered during a study of blood T cells in healthy people across ages. General study findings and limits: Roughly linear declines in TCR beta diversity per million T cells occurred with age.

Every donor contributed roughly 10 milliliters of peripheral blood by blood draw. A minimum of 7 million PBMCs was isolated per sample. This clonotype showed up many times. What it recognizes is unknown. V was shortened by 3 bases and J by 2 bases, with 13 bases between the two germline ends. CDR3 length equals 15 residues. The V gene's germline CDR1 is LNHNV and CDR2 YYDKDF (reference sequence). Combining a sample-barcoded 5' primer with a J-beta primer mix, a second PCR ran for 7 to 11 cycles. Each cDNA molecule was tagged by a template-switch adaptor with 12 random nucleotides. TCRdb re-analysed the 5' RACE reads in MiXCR, keeping a single row per CDR3 protein. The data contain 650,000 to 700,000 distinct CDR3 sequences, about 50% of them singletons.

V usage is TRBV15 and J usage is TRBJ2-5; D is ambiguous. Specimen: blood. The receptor was derived from an elderly woman in good health. The CDR3 region has the DNA TGTGCCACCAGCAGTTCAACACAGAAACAAGAGACCCAGTACTTC. Translating it yields CATSSSTQKQETQYF. Full variable domain (outside the CDR3, taken from reference TRBV15 and TRBJ2-5): DAMVIQNPRYQVTQFGKPVTLSCSQTLNHNVMYWYQQKSSQAPKLLFHYYDKDFNNEADTPDNFQSRRPNTSFCFLDIRSPGLGDTAMYLCATSSSTQKQETQYFGPGTRLLVL.